The subject of this entry is one TCR beta chain. This sample was included in a study of OX40 agonist ivuxolimab in advanced cancers. The CDR3 contains 14 residues. V shed 7 bases, J shed 5 bases, and the junction held 11 bases outside the gene matches. CDR1 MNHNY and CDR2 SVGAGI come from the germline V gene (reference sequence). Produced via immunoSEQ multiplex PCR; TCRdb's table is partial and in-frame only. The table lists 75,000 to 90,000 clones, about 89% of them singletons. The starting material was CD4+ or CD8+ T cells sorted from blood, obtained in a trial of the OX40 agonist ivuxolimab. The genes are TRBV6-6 and TRBJ2-7; 7 nucleotides align to TRBD2. The TCR was taken from an adult with an advanced solid tumor such as melanoma, head and neck, liver or kidney cancer. CDR3: CASKFSGEGNEQYF. The CDR3 DNA reads TGTGCCAGCAAATTCAGCGGGGAGGGGAACGAGCAGTACTTC.